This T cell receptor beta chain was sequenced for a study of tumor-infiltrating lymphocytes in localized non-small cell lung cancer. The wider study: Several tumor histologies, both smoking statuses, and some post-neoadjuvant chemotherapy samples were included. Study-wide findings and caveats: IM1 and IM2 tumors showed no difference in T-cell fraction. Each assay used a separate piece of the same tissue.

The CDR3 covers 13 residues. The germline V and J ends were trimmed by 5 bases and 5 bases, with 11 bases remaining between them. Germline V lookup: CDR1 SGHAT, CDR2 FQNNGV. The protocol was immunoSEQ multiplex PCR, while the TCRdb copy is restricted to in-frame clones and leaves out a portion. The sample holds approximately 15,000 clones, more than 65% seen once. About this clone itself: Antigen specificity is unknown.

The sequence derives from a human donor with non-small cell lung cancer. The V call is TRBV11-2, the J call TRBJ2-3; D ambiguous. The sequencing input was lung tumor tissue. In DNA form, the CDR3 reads TGTGCCAGCAGCCACCGGGCCGGAGATACGCAGTATTTT. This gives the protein CASSHRAGDTQYF. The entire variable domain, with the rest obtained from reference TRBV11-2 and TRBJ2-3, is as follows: EAGVAQSPRYKIIEKRQSVAFWCNPISGHATLYWYQQILGQGPKLLIQFQNNGVVDDSQLPKDRFSAERLKGVDSTLKIQPAKLEDSAVYLCASSHRAGDTQYFGPGTRLTVL.